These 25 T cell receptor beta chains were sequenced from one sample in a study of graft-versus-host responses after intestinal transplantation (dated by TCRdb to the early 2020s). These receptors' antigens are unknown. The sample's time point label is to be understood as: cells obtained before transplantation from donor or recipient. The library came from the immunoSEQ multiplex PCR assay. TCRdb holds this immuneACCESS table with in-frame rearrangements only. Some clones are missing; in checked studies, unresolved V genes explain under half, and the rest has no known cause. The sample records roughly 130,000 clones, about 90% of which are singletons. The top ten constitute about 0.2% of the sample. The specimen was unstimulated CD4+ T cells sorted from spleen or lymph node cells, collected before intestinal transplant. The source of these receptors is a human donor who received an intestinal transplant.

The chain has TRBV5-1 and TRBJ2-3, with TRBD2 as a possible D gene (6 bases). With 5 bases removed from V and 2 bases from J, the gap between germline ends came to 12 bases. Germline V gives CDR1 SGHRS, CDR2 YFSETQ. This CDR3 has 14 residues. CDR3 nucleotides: TGCGCCAGCAGATCCGGGAGTTTCACAGATACGCAGTATTTT. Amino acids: CASRSGSFTDTQYF.

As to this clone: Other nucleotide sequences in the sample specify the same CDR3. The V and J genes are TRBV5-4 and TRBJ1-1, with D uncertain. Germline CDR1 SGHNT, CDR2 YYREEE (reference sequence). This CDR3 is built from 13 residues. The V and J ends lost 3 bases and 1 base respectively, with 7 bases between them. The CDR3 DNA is TGTGCCAGCAGCTCCGGACGGAACACTGAAGCTTTCTTT. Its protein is CASSSGRNTEAFF.

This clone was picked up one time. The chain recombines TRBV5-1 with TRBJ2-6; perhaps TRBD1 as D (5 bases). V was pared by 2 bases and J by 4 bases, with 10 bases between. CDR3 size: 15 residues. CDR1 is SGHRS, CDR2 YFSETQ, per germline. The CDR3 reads CASSFGASGANVLTF. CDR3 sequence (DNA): TGCGCCAGCAGCTTTGGGGCCTCCGGGGCCAACGTCCTGACTTTC.

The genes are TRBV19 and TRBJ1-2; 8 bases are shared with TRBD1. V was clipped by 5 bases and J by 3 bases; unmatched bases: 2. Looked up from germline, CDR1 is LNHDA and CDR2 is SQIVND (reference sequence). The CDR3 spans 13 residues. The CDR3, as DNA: TGTGCCAGTAGTTTGGACAGGGACTATGGCTACACCTTC. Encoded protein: CASSLDRDYGYTF.

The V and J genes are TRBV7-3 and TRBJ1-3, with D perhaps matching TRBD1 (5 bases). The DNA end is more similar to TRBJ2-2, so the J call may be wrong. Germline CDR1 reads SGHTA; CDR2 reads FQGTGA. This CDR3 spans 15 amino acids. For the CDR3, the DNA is TGTGCCAGCAGCTTAGTCCAGGGCAACACCGGGGAGCTGTTTTTT. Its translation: CASSLVQGNTGELFF.

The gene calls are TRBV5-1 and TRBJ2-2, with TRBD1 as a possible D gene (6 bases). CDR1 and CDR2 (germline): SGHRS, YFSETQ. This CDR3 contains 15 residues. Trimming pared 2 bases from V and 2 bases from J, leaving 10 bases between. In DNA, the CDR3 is TGCGCCAGCAGCTTTCAGGGGCCCAACACCGGGGAGCTGTTTTTT. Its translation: CASSFQGPNTGELFF. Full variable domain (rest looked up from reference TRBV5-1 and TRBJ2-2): KAGVTQTPRYLIKTRGQQVTLSCSPISGHRSVSWYQQTPGQGLQFLFEYFSETQRNKGNFPGRFSGRQFSNSRSEMNVSTLELGDSALYLCASSFQGPNTGELFFGEGSRLTVL.

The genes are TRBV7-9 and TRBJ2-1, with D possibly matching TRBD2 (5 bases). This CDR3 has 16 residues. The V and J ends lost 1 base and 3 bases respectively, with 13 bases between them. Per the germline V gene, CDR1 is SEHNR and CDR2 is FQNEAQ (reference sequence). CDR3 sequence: CASSLEGQRNYNEQFF. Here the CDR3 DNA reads TGTGCCAGCAGCTTAGAGGGCCAGCGGAACTACAATGAGCAGTTCTTC.

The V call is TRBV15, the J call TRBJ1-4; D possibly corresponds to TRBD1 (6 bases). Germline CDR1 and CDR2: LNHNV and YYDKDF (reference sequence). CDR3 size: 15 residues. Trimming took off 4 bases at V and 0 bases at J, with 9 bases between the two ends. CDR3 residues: CATSIRGATNEKLFF. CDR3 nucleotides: TGTGCCACCAGCATAAGGGGGGCAACTAATGAAAAACTGTTTTTT. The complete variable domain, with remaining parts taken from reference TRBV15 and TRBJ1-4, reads DAMVIQNPRYQVTQFGKPVTLSCSQTLNHNVMYWYQQKSSQAPKLLFHYYDKDFNNEADTPDNFQSRRPNTSFCFLDIRSPGLGDTAMYLCATSIRGATNEKLFFGSGTQLSVL.

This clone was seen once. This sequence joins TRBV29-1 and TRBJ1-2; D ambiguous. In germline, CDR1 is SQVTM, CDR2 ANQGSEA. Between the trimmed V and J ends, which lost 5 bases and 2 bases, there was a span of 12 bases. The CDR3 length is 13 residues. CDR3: CSVSFSLNYGYTF. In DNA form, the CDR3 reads TGCAGCGTTTCGTTCAGCCTGAACTATGGCTACACCTTC.

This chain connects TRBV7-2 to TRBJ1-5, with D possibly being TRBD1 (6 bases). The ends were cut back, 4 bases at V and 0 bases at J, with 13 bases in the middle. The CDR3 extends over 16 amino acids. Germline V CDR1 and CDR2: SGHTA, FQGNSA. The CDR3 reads CASSYSTGYSNQPQHF. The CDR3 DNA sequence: TGTGCCAGCAGCTATTCGACAGGATATAGCAATCAGCCCCAGCATTTT.

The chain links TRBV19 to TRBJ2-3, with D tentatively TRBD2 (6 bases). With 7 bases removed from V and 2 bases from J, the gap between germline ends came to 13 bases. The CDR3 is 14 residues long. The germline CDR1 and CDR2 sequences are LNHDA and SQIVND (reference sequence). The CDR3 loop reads CASTGREPTDTQYF. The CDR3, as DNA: TGTGCCAGTACCGGACGGGAGCCCACAGATACGCAGTATTTT.

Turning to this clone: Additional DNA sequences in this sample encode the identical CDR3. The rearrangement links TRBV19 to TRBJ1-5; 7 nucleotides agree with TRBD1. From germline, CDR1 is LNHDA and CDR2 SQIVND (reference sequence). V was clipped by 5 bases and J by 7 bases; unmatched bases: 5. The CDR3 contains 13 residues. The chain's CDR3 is CASSPDRVQPQHF. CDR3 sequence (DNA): TGTGCCAGTAGTCCCGACAGGGTCCAGCCCCAGCATTTT.

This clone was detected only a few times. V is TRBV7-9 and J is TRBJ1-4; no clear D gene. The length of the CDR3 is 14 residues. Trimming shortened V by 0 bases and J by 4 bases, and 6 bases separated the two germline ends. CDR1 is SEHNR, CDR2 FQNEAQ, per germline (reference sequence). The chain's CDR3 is CASSLAGGNEKLFF. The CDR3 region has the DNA TGTGCCAGCAGCTTAGCCGGTGGTAATGAAAAACTGTTTTTT.

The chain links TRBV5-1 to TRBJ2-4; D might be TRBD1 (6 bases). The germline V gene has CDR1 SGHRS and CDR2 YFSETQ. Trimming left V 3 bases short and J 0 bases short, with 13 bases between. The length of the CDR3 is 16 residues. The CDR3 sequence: CASSSGQLLAKNIQYF. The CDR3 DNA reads TGCGCCAGCAGCTCCGGACAGCTCCTAGCCAAAAACATTCAGTACTTC. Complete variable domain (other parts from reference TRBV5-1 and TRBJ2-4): KAGVTQTPRYLIKTRGQQVTLSCSPISGHRSVSWYQQTPGQGLQFLFEYFSETQRNKGNFPGRFSGRQFSNSRSEMNVSTLELGDSALYLCASSSGQLLAKNIQYFGAGTRLSVL.

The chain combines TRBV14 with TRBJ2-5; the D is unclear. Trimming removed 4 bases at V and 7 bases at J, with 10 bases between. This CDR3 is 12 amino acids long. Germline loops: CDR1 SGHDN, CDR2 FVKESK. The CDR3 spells CASSPGLWTQYF. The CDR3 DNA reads TGTGCCAGCAGCCCCGGCCTCTGGACCCAGTACTTC. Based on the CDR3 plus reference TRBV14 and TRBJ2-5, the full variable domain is EAGVTQFPSHSVIEKGQTVTLRCDPISGHDNLYWYRRVMGKEIKFLLHFVKESKQDESGMPNNRFLAERTGGTYSTLKVQPAELEDSGVYFCASSPGLWTQYFGPGTRLLVL.

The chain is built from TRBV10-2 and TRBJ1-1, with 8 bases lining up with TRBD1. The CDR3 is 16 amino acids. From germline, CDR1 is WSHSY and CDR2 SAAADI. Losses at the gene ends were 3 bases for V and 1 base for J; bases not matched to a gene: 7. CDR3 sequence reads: CASSDSSTGGNTEAFF. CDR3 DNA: TGCGCCAGCAGTGACTCTTCTACAGGGGGGAACACTGAAGCTTTCTTT.

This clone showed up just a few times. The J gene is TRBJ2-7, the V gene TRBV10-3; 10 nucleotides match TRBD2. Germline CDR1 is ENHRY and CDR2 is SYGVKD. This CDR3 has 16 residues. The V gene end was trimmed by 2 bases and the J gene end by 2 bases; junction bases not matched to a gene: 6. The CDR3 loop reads CAISEPGLATTYEQYF. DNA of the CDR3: TGTGCCATCAGTGAGCCGGGACTAGCGACAACCTACGAGCAGTACTTC.

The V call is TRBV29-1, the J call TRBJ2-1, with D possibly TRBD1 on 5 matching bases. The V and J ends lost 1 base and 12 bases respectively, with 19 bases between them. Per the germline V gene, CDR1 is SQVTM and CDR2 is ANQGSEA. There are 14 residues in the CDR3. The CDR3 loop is CSVEVTQDPNRQFF. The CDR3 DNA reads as TGCAGCGTTGAAGTTACACAGGATCCTAATCGGCAGTTCTTC.

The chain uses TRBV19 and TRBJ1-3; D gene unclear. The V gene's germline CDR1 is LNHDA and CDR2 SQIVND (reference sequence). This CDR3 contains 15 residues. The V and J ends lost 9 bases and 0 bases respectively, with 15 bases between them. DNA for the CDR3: TGTGCCAGCAACCTCAGACGGGACTCTGGAAACACCATATATTTT. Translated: CASNLRRDSGNTIYF.

The DNA for the CDR3 is TGTGCCAGTAGTTTCGGACAGAGGTATGGCTACACCTTC. It yields the protein CASSFGQRYGYTF. The V gene is TRBV19, the J gene TRBJ1-2; tentative D call: TRBD1 (6 bases). Trimming pared 5 bases from V and 5 bases from J, leaving 12 bases between. Germline lookup yields CDR1 LNHDA and CDR2 SQIVND (reference sequence). The CDR3 has 13 residues.

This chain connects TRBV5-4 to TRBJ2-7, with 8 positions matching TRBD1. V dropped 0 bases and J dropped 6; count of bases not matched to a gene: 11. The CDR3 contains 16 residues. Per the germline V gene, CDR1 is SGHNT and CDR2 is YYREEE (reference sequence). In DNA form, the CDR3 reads TGTGCCAGCAGCTTGGTCTCGGCAGGGGGCGGCGGCGAGCAGTACTTC. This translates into CASSLVSAGGGGEQYF.

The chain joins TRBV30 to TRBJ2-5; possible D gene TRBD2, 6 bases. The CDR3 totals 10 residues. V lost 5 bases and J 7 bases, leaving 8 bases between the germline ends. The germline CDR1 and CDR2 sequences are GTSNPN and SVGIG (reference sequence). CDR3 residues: CAWGGVTQYF. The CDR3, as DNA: TGTGCCTGGGGCGGGGTGACCCAGTACTTC.

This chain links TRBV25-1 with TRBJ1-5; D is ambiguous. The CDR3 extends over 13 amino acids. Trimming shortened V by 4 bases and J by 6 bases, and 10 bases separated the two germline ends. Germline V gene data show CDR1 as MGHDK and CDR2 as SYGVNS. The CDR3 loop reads CASSVETGQPQHF. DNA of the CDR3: TGTGCCAGCAGTGTAGAAACGGGTCAGCCCCAGCATTTT.

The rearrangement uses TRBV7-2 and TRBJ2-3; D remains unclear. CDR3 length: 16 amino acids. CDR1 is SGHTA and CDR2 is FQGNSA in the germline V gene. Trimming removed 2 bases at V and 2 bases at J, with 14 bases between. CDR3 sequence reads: CASSLMGGRSTDTQYF. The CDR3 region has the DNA TGTGCCAGCAGCTTAATGGGCGGTCGATCCACAGATACGCAGTATTTT.

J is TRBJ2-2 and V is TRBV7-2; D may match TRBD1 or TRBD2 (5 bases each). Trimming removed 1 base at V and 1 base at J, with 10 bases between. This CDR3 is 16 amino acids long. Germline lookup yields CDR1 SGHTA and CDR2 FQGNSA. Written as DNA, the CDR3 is TGTGCCAGCAGCTTAGTCGGGACCAAGAACACCGGGGAGCTGTTTTTT. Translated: CASSLVGTKNTGELFF.